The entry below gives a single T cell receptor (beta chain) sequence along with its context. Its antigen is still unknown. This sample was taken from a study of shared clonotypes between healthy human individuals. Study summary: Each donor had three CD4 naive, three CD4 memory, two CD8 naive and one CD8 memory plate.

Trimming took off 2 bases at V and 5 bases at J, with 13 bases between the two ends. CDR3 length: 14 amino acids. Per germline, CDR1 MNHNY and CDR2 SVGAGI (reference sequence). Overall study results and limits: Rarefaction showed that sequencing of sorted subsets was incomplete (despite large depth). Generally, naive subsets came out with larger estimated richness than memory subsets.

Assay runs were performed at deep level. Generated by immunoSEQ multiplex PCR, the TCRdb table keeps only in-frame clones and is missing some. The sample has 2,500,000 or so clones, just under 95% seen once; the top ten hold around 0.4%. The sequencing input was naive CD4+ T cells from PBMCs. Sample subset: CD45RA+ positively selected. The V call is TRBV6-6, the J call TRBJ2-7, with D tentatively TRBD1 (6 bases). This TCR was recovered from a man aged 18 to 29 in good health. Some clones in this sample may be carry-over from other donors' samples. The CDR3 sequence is CASSYGRGSHEQYF. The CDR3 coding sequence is TGTGCCAGCAGTTACGGCAGGGGTTCTCACGAGCAGTACTTC.